Listed below are T cell receptor beta chains from one sample, sequenced in a study of CD8 T cells in ankylosing spondylitis. Each CDR3 protein gets one entry after TCRdb re-called the 5' RACE reads with MiXCR. The sample records approximately 300,000 distinct CDR3 sequences, around 20% being singletons. Sample: blood, either unsorted or a sorted T cell fraction (not recorded which). Receptor source: a female donor with ankylosing spondylitis or in good health (not recorded which). Each CDR3 is given with its conserved first and last residue. D genes are given only for firm matches. Expanded clones are given a class, and other clones once, few, many or no size at all.

clone_size: .; j_call: TRBJ2-2; v_call: TRBV20-1; d_call: TRBD2; cdr3_aa: CCARVDGTSGGFIGAGELFF; cdr3_nt: TGCTGTGCTAGAGTGGACGGGACTAGCGGGGGATTTATCGGGGCCGGGGAGCTGTTTTTT
clone_size: many; j_call: TRBJ2-1; v_call: TRBV10-1; d_call: TRBD2; cdr3_aa: CASSGGTSTGEQFF; cdr3_nt: TGCGCCAGCAGCGGTGGGACTAGCACCGGTGAGCAGTTCTTC
clone_size: .; j_call: TRBJ2-7; v_call: TRBV18; d_call: .; cdr3_aa: CASSPRNGLTGEQYF; cdr3_nt: TGTGCCAGCTCACCAAGAAACGGATTGACGGGGGAGCAGTACTTC
clone_size: few; j_call: TRBJ2-7; v_call: TRBV7-2; d_call: TRBD2; cdr3_aa: CASSSTSGSVYEQYF; cdr3_nt: TGTGCCAGCAGCTCGACTAGCGGGAGTGTTTACGAGCAGTACTTC
clone_size: .; j_call: TRBJ2-2; v_call: TRBV7-9; d_call: .; cdr3_aa: CASSLTLNTGELFF; cdr3_nt: TGTGCCAGCAGCTTAACACTGAACACCGGGGAGCTGTTTTTT
clone_size: .; j_call: TRBJ1-5; v_call: TRBV6-1; d_call: .; cdr3_aa: CASSRTDNQPQHF; cdr3_nt: TGTGCCAGCAGCCGGACCGACAATCAGCCCCAGCATTTT
clone_size: few; j_call: TRBJ2-1; v_call: TRBV10-3; d_call: TRBD2; cdr3_aa: CAISGTSGIEQFF; cdr3_nt: TGTGCCATCAGTGGGACTAGCGGGATTGAGCAGTTCTTC
clone_size: few; j_call: TRBJ2-3; v_call: TRBV7-3; d_call: .; cdr3_aa: CASSRQNTAGDTQYF; cdr3_nt: TGTGCCAGCAGCCGCCAGAACACAGCAGGAGATACGCAGTATTTT
clone_size: many; j_call: TRBJ1-2; v_call: TRBV12-3/TRBV12-4; d_call: .; cdr3_aa: CASLSMFYGYTF; cdr3_nt: TGTGCCAGCCTCAGCATGTTCTATGGCTACACCTTC
clone_size: .; j_call: TRBJ2-1; v_call: TRBV12-3/TRBV12-4; d_call: TRBD2; cdr3_aa: CASSLGVAGVTNEQFF; cdr3_nt: TGTGCCAGCAGTTTAGGGGTAGCGGGAGTGACAAATGAGCAGTTCTTC
clone_size: many; j_call: TRBJ2-1; v_call: TRBV25-1; d_call: .; cdr3_aa: CASSGSPRSSYNEQFF; cdr3_nt: TGTGCCAGCAGTGGATCCCCGCGGAGCTCCTACAATGAGCAGTTCTTC
clone_size: .; j_call: TRBJ1-4; v_call: TRBV6-1; d_call: .; cdr3_aa: CASKDRRDFEKLFF; cdr3_nt: TGTGCCAGCAAGGATAGAAGGGACTTCGAAAAACTGTTTTTT
clone_size: few; j_call: TRBJ1-6; v_call: TRBV29-1; d_call: .; cdr3_aa: CSVSDSTENSPLHF; cdr3_nt: TGCAGCGTTTCGGACTCCACAGAGAATTCACCCCTCCACTTT
clone_size: .; j_call: TRBJ1-1; v_call: TRBV29-1; d_call: TRBD1; cdr3_aa: CSVEPGQLNTEAFF; cdr3_nt: TGCAGCGTTGAGCCGGGACAGCTGAACACTGAAGCTTTCTTT
clone_size: .; j_call: TRBJ1-4; v_call: TRBV7-1; d_call: .; cdr3_aa: CASSQDSEKLFF; cdr3_nt: TGTGCCAGCAGCCAGGACAGTGAAAAACTGTTTTTT
clone_size: few; j_call: TRBJ1-1; v_call: TRBV15; d_call: .; cdr3_aa: CASEDTEAFF; cdr3_nt: TGTGCCAGCGAGGACACTGAAGCTTTCTTT
clone_size: .; j_call: TRBJ2-1; v_call: TRBV3-1; d_call: TRBD2; cdr3_aa: CASSQLSGSRDDEQFF; cdr3_nt: TGTGCCAGCAGCCAACTTAGCGGGAGTAGAGATGATGAGCAGTTCTTC
clone_size: .; j_call: TRBJ1-1; v_call: TRBV20-1; d_call: TRBD1; cdr3_aa: CSATTGRHTEAFF; cdr3_nt: TGCAGTGCCACGACAGGGCGGCACACTGAAGCTTTCTTT
clone_size: few; j_call: TRBJ2-5; v_call: TRBV28; d_call: TRBD2; cdr3_aa: CASSFGGVSGETQYF; cdr3_nt: TGTGCCAGCAGTTTTGGGGGGGTCTCGGGAGAGACCCAGTACTTC
clone_size: .; j_call: TRBJ1-1; v_call: TRBV14; d_call: TRBD1; cdr3_aa: CASSLGQGWYTEAFF; cdr3_nt: TGTGCCAGCAGCCTGGGACAGGGCTGGTACACTGAAGCTTTCTTT
clone_size: many; j_call: TRBJ2-7; v_call: TRBV7-2; d_call: .; cdr3_aa: CASSLEGTLGRQYF; cdr3_nt: TGTGCCAGCAGCTTAGAGGGTACACTAGGCCGGCAGTACTTC
clone_size: few; j_call: TRBJ2-7; v_call: TRBV7-2; d_call: TRBD2; cdr3_aa: CASSVTSGSRYEQYF; cdr3_nt: TGTGCCAGCAGCGTGACTAGCGGGAGTAGGTACGAGCAGTACTTC
clone_size: .; j_call: TRBJ2-3; v_call: TRBV7-2; d_call: TRBD1; cdr3_aa: CASSSGGVISTDTQYF; cdr3_nt: TGTGCCAGCAGCTCAGGGGGCGTAATTAGCACAGATACGCAGTATTTT
clone_size: .; j_call: TRBJ1-1; v_call: TRBV29-1; d_call: .; cdr3_aa: CSVSPHSGVGTEAFF; cdr3_nt: TGCAGCGTCAGTCCCCACTCAGGGGTCGGCACTGAAGCTTTCTTT